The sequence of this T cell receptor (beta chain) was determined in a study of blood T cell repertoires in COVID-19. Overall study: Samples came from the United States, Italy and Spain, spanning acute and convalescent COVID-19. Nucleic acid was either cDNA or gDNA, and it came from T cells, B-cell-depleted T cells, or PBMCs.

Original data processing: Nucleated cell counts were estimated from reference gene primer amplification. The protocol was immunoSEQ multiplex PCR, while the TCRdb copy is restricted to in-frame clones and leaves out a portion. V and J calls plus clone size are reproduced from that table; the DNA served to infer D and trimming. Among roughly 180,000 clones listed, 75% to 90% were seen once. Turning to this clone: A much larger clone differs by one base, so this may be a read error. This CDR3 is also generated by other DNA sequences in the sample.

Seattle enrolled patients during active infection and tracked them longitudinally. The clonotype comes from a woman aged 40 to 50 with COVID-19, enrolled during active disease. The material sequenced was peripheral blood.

The CDR3 DNA is TGTGCCAGCAGTGACTCGGCGGGAGGGCCAGATACGCAGTATTTT. Its protein product is CASSDSAGGPDTQYF. The chain employs TRBV6-4 and TRBJ2-3, with TRBD2 matching over 9 bases. Germline-derived CDR1 and CDR2 are MRHNA and SNTAGT. The junction had 2 bases not matched to a gene; V was cut back by 0 bases and J by 4 bases. This CDR3 has 15 amino acids.